Below are 19 T cell receptor beta chains sequenced from a single sample in a study of blood T cell repertoires in COVID-19 (dated by TCRdb to 2018 to 2020). The library was prepared using the immunoSEQ multiplex PCR assay. TCRdb provides this immuneACCESS table in a form limited to in-frame rearrangements. Some clones are lacking; in checked studies, under half of them reflect an unresolved V gene, and why the rest are absent is not known. The sample includes hundreds of thousands of clones, with roughly 80% observed a single time. The top ten hold approximately 5% of the sample. Sample: PBMCs or T cells enriched from blood (not recorded which). The receptors were sampled from a man in his forties who had been exposed to COVID-19.

The chain is built from TRBV18 and TRBJ1-3; D perhaps matches TRBD1 (6 bases). The CDR3 consists of 14 residues. Looked up from germline, CDR1 is KGHSH and CDR2 is LQKENI. Between the trimmed V and J ends, which lost 7 bases and 1 base, there was a span of 11 bases. This CDR3 is CASLQDRSGNTIYF. The CDR3 DNA follows: TGTGCCAGCTTACAGGACAGATCTGGAAACACCATATATTTT.

This clone was detected once. This sequence joins TRBV5-6 and TRBJ1-4; 7 nucleotides agree with TRBD1. This CDR3 region has 16 residues. The germline CDR1 and CDR2 sequences are SGHDT and YYEEEE. J gave up 10 bases and V 3 bases, and 15 bases lay outside the gene matches. CDR3 amino acids: CASSSERRGGAAKLFF. CDR3 nucleotide sequence: TGTGCCAGCAGCTCGGAGAGGAGAGGGGGCGCGGCAAAACTGTTTTTT.

This clone was observed a single time. V and J are TRBV7-3 and TRBJ2-5; 12 nucleotides align to TRBD2. V trimming: 5 bases; J trimming: 5 bases; junction bases outside the gene matches: 6. This CDR3 contains 15 residues. The germline gives CDR1 SGHTA, CDR2 FQGTGA. CDR3 region: CASSPRLAGVETQYF. CDR3 DNA sequence: TGTGCCAGCAGCCCCAGACTAGCGGGAGTGGAGACCCAGTACTTC.

This chain uses TRBV5-4 with TRBJ1-2; TRBD1 is a possible D gene (6 bases). The germline V and J ends were trimmed by 4 bases and 5 bases, with 18 bases remaining between them. Germline CDR1 SGHNT, CDR2 YYREEE (reference sequence). The CDR3 has 15 residues. CDR3 sequence reads: CASSPQTSGVYGYTF. The DNA of the CDR3 is TGTGCCAGCAGCCCGCAAACCTCAGGGGTTTATGGCTACACCTTC.

V usage is TRBV9 and J usage is TRBJ2-7, with 8 bases fitting TRBD2. Germline loops: CDR1 SGDLS, CDR2 YYNGEE. With V trimmed by 0 bases and J by 4 bases, 6 bases remained unmatched. The CDR3 has 15 residues. CDR3 DNA: TGTGCCAGCAGCGTAGAAGCGGGAGTTCCTTACGAGCAGTACTTC. Translation gives CASSVEAGVPYEQYF.

In this sample, this clone turned up a few times. CDR3 in amino acids: CASAEAISPDTQYF. The CDR3 DNA follows: TGTGCCAGCGCTGAGGCCATAAGCCCAGATACGCAGTATTTT. V gene TRBV7-8 combines with J gene TRBJ2-3; no clear D. The germline V gene encodes CDR1 SGHVS and CDR2 FQNEAQ. This CDR3 is 14 amino acids long. V lost 8 bases and J 4 bases, leaving 16 bases between the germline ends.

The chain couples TRBV5-1 to TRBJ2-1; weak D call: TRBD2 (6 bases). The CDR3 is 13 amino acids. In germline, CDR1 is SGHRS, CDR2 YFSETQ. The ends were cut back, 4 bases at V and 7 bases at J, with 12 bases in the middle. The CDR3 DNA sequence: TGCGCCAGCAGCGTGGACGGAGGGAATGAGCAGTTCTTC. It yields the protein CASSVDGGNEQFF.

J is TRBJ1-1 and V is TRBV11-2; possibly TRBD1 for D (6 bases). This CDR3 region has 15 residues. CDR1 is SGHAT and CDR2 is FQNNGV in the germline V gene. Deletions cut 1 base from V and 0 bases from J, with 9 bases between. CDR3 coding DNA: TGTGCCAGCAGCTTAGTAACAGGGTTGAACACTGAAGCTTTCTTT. This encodes CASSLVTGLNTEAFF.

The gene calls are TRBV14 and TRBJ1-1; D gene ambiguous. CDR3 length equals 13 residues. The germline CDR1 and CDR2 sequences are SGHDN and FVKESK. The V end was cut by 5 bases, the J end by 7 bases, with 14 bases between. The CDR3, as DNA: TGTGCCAGCAGCGGCCGCGGTGTGTTTGAAGCTTTCTTT. Translating gives CASSGRGVFEAFF. Full variable domain (remainder filled in from reference TRBV14 and TRBJ1-1): EAGVTQFPSHSVIEKGQTVTLRCDPISGHDNLYWYRRVMGKEIKFLLHFVKESKQDESGMPNNRFLAERTGGTYSTLKVQPAELEDSGVYFCASSGRGVFEAFFGQGTRLTVV.

The CDR3: CASSPTGVLGEQYF. In nucleotides, the CDR3 is TGTGCCAGCAGTCCAACGGGGGTTTTGGGCGAGCAGTACTTC. The chain links TRBV28 to TRBJ2-7, with D perhaps TRBD2 (6 bases). Looked up from germline, CDR1 is MDHEN and CDR2 is SYDVKM. This CDR3 is built from 14 residues. Trimming left V 5 bases short and J 6 bases short, with 17 bases between.

This clone was detected only a few times. The chain uses TRBV24-1 and TRBJ1-4; 8 positions match TRBD1. The V gene's germline CDR1 is KGHDR and CDR2 SFDVKD. The CDR3 runs 15 residues. The V gene end was trimmed by 5 bases and the J gene end by 7 bases; junction bases not matched to a gene: 8. This chain's CDR3 is CATSAGQGAGEKLFF. CDR3 coding DNA: TGTGCCACCAGTGCGGGGCAGGGGGCGGGTGAAAAACTGTTTTTT.

The V call is TRBV13, the J call TRBJ2-5, with TRBD1 as a possible D gene (6 bases). Trimming shortened V by 4 bases and J by 2 bases, and 11 bases separated the two germline ends. The CDR3 spans 14 residues. Germline CDR1 PRHDT, CDR2 FYEKMQ (reference sequence). CDR3 in amino acids: CASSSRTDQETQYF. In DNA form, the CDR3 reads TGTGCCAGCAGCTCCAGGACAGATCAAGAGACCCAGTACTTC.

This clone was counted once. A junction boundary mismatches the germline segment, possibly from a read error. The chain combines TRBV12-3 or TRBV12-4 with TRBJ1-4; maybe TRBD1 (5 bases). CDR3 length equals 12 residues. The CDR3 region is CASSLAQGKLFF. The CDR3 bases are TGTGCCAGCAGTCTAGCCCAGGGAAAACTGTTTTTT.

This chain joins TRBV5-1 and TRBJ1-6; unclear D gene. Trimming cost V 0 bases and J 8 bases, with 15 bases left between them. The CDR3 contains 16 residues. CDR1 SGHRS and CDR2 YFSETQ come from the germline V gene. The CDR3 DNA follows: TGCGCCAGCAGCTTGGGAGGGATTCCGTACGATTCACCCCTCCACTTT. Amino acid sequence: CASSLGGIPYDSPLHF.

As DNA, the CDR3 is TGTGCCACCAGTGTTCTAGTACACGCCGCTCCAGATACGCAGTATTTT. Residues: CATSVLVHAAPDTQYF. This chain links TRBV24-1 with TRBJ2-3; D remains ambiguous. Trimming removed 5 bases at V and 4 bases at J, with 18 bases between. The germline CDR1 and CDR2 sequences are KGHDR and SFDVKD. The CDR3 is 16 amino acids.

The rearrangement joins TRBV6-5 to TRBJ2-5; D remains ambiguous. CDR3 length equals 12 residues. Germline V gene data show CDR1 as MNHEY and CDR2 as SVGAGI. Trimming took 5 bases from V and 5 from J, leaving 9 bases between them. The CDR3 region is CASSPARETQYF. The DNA for the CDR3 is TGTGCCAGCAGTCCCGCCCGGGAGACCCAGTACTTC.

In this sample, this clone turned up a few times. This chain links TRBV19 with TRBJ1-1; D unresolved. Per germline, CDR1 LNHDA and CDR2 SQIVND (reference sequence). The CDR3 is made up of 13 amino acids. V lost 6 bases and J lost 0, with 8 bases in between. CDR3 region: CASRVYLNTEAFF. Here the CDR3 DNA reads TGTGCCAGTAGGGTCTATTTGAACACTGAAGCTTTCTTT.

J is TRBJ1-5 and V is TRBV3-1 (or the pseudogene TRBV3-2); a possible D gene is TRBD1 (6 bases). The V and J ends lost 4 bases and 4 bases respectively, with 14 bases between them. The CDR3 consists of 15 residues. Germline assignment: CDR1 LGHDT and CDR2 YNNKEL (reference sequence). The CDR3 coding sequence is TGTGCCAGCAGCCTTACAGGGAATAGGAATCAGCCCCAGCATTTT. Translation: CASSLTGNRNQPQHF.

Worth noting for this clone: Germline and junction disagree at one end, which may indicate a read error. V usage is TRBV13 and J usage is TRBJ1-1, with D possibly being TRBD1 (6 bases). Germline-derived CDR1 and CDR2 are PRHDT and FYEKMQ (reference sequence). There are 14 residues in the CDR3. The CDR3 loop reads CASSLGTLNTEAFF. The CDR3 DNA reads TGTGCCAGCAGCCTAGGGACATTGAACACTGAAGCTTTCTTT.